This T cell receptor beta chain was found in a study of early T cells in non-severe SARS-CoV-2 infection. Whole-study context: The chains were unpaired, and the sequenced material was bulk RNA from unsorted whole blood.

Researchers tagged individual cDNA molecules with unique molecular identifiers. TCRdb reanalysed the 5' RACE reads using MiXCR and keeps one entry per CDR3 protein. The table shows over 45,000 distinct CDR3 sequences, with around 5.2% occurring only once. This clonotype was observed at least ten times. Its target is unknown. CDR3 size: 15 residues. Germline V gives CDR1 MNHEY, CDR2 SVGAGI. The V and J ends lost 0 bases and 4 bases respectively, with 12 bases between them. Study-level results: Private and CD4 specificities were missed by VDJdb matching, skewed to anti-spike CD8.

The TCR sequence derives from an adult who was a healthcare worker with PCR-confirmed SARS-CoV-2 infection or an uninfected control (not recorded which). The V and J genes are TRBV6-5 and TRBJ1-1; D is uncertain. The sample was whole blood. CDR3 sequence reads: CASSYSIGGPTEAFF. As DNA, the CDR3 is TGTGCCAGCAGTTACTCGATCGGAGGGCCCACTGAAGCTTTCTTT.